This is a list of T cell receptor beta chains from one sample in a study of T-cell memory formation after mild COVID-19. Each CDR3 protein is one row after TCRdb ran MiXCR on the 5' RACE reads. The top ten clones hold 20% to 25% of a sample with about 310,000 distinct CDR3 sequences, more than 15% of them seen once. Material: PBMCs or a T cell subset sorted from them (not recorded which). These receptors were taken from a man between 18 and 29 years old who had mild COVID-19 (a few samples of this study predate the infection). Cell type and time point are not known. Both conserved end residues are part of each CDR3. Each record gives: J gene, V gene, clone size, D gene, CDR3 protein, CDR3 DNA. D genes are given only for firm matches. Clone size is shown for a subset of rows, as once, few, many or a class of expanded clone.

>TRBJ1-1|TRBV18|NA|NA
CASSPSGAGNTEAFF
TGTGCCAGCTCACCATCGGGGGCTGGAAACACTGAAGCTTTCTTT
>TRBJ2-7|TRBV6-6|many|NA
CASSSHAGLTSSYEQYF
TGTGCCAGCAGTAGTCACGCCGGACTTACCTCTTCCTACGAGCAGTACTTC
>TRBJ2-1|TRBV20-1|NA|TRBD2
CSARVLAGGHVNEQFF
TGCAGTGCTAGGGTACTAGCGGGGGGGCACGTCAATGAGCAGTTCTTC
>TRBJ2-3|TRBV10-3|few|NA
CAISVGDTQYF
TGTGCCATCAGTGTAGGAGATACGCAGTATTTT
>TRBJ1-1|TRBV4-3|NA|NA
CASSRTPRGPEWMWVTEAFF
TGCGCCAGCAGCCGAACACCCCGGGGTCCCGAGTGGATGTGGGTCACTGAAGCTTTCTTT
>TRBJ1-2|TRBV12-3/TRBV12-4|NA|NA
CASRQGRGGGYTF
TGTGCCAGCAGGCAAGGCAGGGGAGGTGGCTACACCTTC
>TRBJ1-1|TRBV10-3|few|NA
CAISEARGGTEAFF
TGTGCCATCAGTGAGGCCCGCGGGGGCACTGAAGCTTTCTTT
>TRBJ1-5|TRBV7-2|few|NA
CASSLGIGSNQPQHF
TGTGCCAGCAGCTTAGGAATTGGGAGCAATCAGCCCCAGCATTTT
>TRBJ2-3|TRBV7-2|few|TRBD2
CASSLTSGADTQYF
TGTGCCAGCAGCTTGACTAGCGGGGCAGATACGCAGTATTTT
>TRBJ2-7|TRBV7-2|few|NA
CASSLSGVYEQYF
TGTGCCAGCAGCCTCTCCGGGGTGTACGAGCAGTACTTC
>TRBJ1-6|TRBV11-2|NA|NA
CASSLEVQGRTPLHF
TGTGCCAGCAGCTTAGAAGTGCAGGGGAGGACACCCCTCCACTTT
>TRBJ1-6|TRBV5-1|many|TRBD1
CASSVQGARTPLHF
TGCGCCAGCAGCGTCCAGGGGGCGCGGACACCCCTCCACTTT
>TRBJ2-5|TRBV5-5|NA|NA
CASSLTAGRPETQYF
TGTGCCAGCAGCTTGACGGCAGGCAGACCTGAGACCCAGTACTTC
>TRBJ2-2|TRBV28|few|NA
CASSLGGDTGELFF
TGTGCCAGCAGTTTAGGCGGGGACACCGGGGAGCTGTTTTTT
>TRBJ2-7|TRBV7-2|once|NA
CASSSPNLYEQYF
TGTGCCAGCAGCTCCCCCAACCTCTACGAGCAGTACTTC
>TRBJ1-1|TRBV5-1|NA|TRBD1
CASSLSTGQATEAFF
TGCGCCAGCAGCTTATCGACAGGGCAAGCCACTGAAGCTTTCTTT
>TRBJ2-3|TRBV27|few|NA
CASRGSGISTDTQYF
TGTGCCAGCCGGGGGTCCGGGATTAGCACAGATACGCAGTATTTT
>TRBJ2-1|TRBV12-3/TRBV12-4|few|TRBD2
CASSLRAGGLSYNEQFF
TGTGCCAGCAGTTTAAGAGCGGGGGGGCTCTCCTACAATGAGCAGTTCTTC